This T cell receptor (beta chain) was found in a study of T cells in Graves' hyperthyroidism and ophthalmopathy. Across the whole study: Sampling of peripheral blood happened at initial diagnosis, prior to any treatment.

This clonotype was observed a handful of times. RNA transcripts gave rise to amplified TCR beta CDR3 regions. HTBI primers were employed in a first-round RT-PCR of the TCR CDR3. MiXCR, applied by TCRdb to the multiplex PCR reads, yields one record per CDR3 protein. The table records fewer than 700,000 distinct CDR3 sequences, 17% of them present only once. This CDR3 contains 12 residues. With 7 bases removed from V and 4 bases from J, the gap between germline ends came to 13 bases. CDR1 and CDR2 (germline): GTSNPN, SVGIG (reference sequence). At least 3 on the Clinical Activity Score was recorded for ophthalmopathy patients, who also had NOSPECS grade at least 4 and duration under 3 months. Researchers barred patients who had uncontrolled infection, other autoimmune disease, pregnancy or lactation. Thyroid ultrasound and orbital computed tomography, with clinical symptoms and serum thyroxine and TRAb, informed diagnoses.

The sample taken for sequencing was blood. The chain has TRBV30 and TRBJ1-1; maybe TRBD1 (6 bases). The receptor comes from a woman between 18 and 30 years old with Graves' ophthalmopathy. The CDR3: CAFSGDFTEAFF. For the CDR3, the DNA is TGTGCCTTTTCAGGGGATTTCACTGAAGCTTTCTTT.